These 32 T cell receptor beta chains were sequenced from one sample in a study of T cell responses to AZD1222 COVID-19 vaccine. TCRdb's table, derived via immunoSEQ multiplex PCR, lists solely in-frame clones and lacks some. This sample has 35,000 to 55,000 clones, with around 80% found just once. Source: peripheral blood, taken 28 days after the second dose of the MenACWY control vaccine. The receptors shown here come from an adult who received the MenACWY meningococcal vaccine as a control.

CDR3: CASNRGSGANVLTF. The CDR3, as DNA: TGTGCCAGCAACAGGGGGTCTGGGGCCAACGTCCTGACTTTC. The chain couples TRBV5-6 to TRBJ2-6; 8 bases map to TRBD1. Losses at the gene ends were 6 bases for V and 1 base for J; bases not matched to a gene: 0. The germline gives CDR1 SGHDT, CDR2 YYEEEE. The CDR3 extends over 14 amino acids.

The rearrangement joins TRBV10-3 to TRBJ1-1, with D unclear. The CDR3 has 16 amino acids. V shed 0 bases and J shed 0 bases, with 11 bases lying between them. Per germline, CDR1 ENHRY and CDR2 SYGVKD. DNA of the CDR3: TGTGCCATCAGTGAGTCCAGGAACTCAATGAACACTGAAGCTTTCTTT. This translates into CAISESRNSMNTEAFF.

This rearrangement joins TRBV15 to TRBJ2-7; D possibly corresponds to TRBD2 (6 bases). V lost 8 bases to trimming and J lost 9 bases, with 29 bases between them. CDR3 size: 16 residues. Germline lookup yields CDR1 LNHNV and CDR2 YYDKDF (reference sequence). CDR3 coding DNA: TGTGCCACCGCGCGGGAATCCCCGGCCAACATTACGAGGCAGTACGTC. It specifies CATARESPANITRQYV.

The chain links TRBV29-1 to TRBJ1-3, with 7 bases identical to TRBD1. CDR3 size: 13 residues. V lost 8 bases, J lost 4 bases, and 8 bases stayed unmatched. Germline values: CDR1 SQVTM, CDR2 ANQGSEA. For the CDR3, the DNA is TGCAGCATTGCCGGGACAGTAGGAAACACCATATATTTT. Its translation is CSIAGTVGNTIYF.

V usage is TRBV10-3 and J usage is TRBJ1-5; 7 bases align to TRBD1. The V segment lost 4 bases and the J segment 7 bases; nucleotides outside the gene matches: 4. The CDR3 runs 13 residues. Germline lookup yields CDR1 ENHRY and CDR2 SYGVKD. The CDR3 reads CAISVDRAQPQHF. CDR3 sequence (DNA): TGTGCCATCAGTGTTGACAGGGCACAGCCCCAGCATTTT.

This chain uses TRBV27 with TRBJ1-2; TRBD1 might be the D (5 bases). Germline values: CDR1 MNHEY, CDR2 SMNVEV (reference sequence). V gave up 2 bases and J gave up 8 bases, with 21 bases separating them. The CDR3 consists of 16 residues. CDR3 in amino acids: CASSLRGVSGAGGYTF. The CDR3 DNA follows: TGTGCCAGCAGTTTAAGAGGTGTTTCCGGGGCGGGGGGCTACACCTTC.

This sequence joins TRBV5-1 and TRBJ2-3, with 7 positions matching TRBD2. Per the germline V gene, CDR1 is SGHRS and CDR2 is YFSETQ. Trimming cost V 3 bases and J 6 bases; bases outside gene matches: 7. The length of the CDR3 is 14 residues. In DNA form, the CDR3 reads TGCGCCAGCAGCTCGGGGAGGGAGAGGGATACGCAGTATTTT. It encodes CASSSGRERDTQYF.

The chain has TRBV19 and TRBJ1-5; no firm D call. Between the trimmed V and J ends, which lost 5 bases and 6 bases, there was a span of 14 bases. The CDR3 runs 14 residues. In germline, CDR1 is LNHDA, CDR2 SQIVND (reference sequence). The CDR3 here is CASSHVGLLQPQHF. In DNA form, the CDR3 reads TGTGCCAGTAGTCACGTGGGGTTACTTCAGCCCCAGCATTTT.

The rearrangement joins TRBV7-6 to TRBJ2-7; D ambiguous. CDR1 is SGHVS, CDR2 FNYEAQ, per germline. Trimming removed 5 bases from V and 2 bases from J, with 16 bases in between. The CDR3 is 15 residues long. The CDR3 DNA reads as TGTGCCAGCAGCGAAGACCCGTCAGATGCCTACGAGCAGTACTTC. Residues: CASSEDPSDAYEQYF.

The chain uses TRBV6-5 and TRBJ2-7; possible D gene TRBD1, 5 bases. The germline V gene encodes CDR1 MNHEY and CDR2 SVGAGI. The V end was cut by 6 bases, the J end by 4 bases, with 10 bases between. The CDR3 spans 12 residues. The DNA of the CDR3 is TGTGCCAGCAGATCGACAGCTTACGAGCAGTACTTC. Translation gives CASRSTAYEQYF.

The chain combines TRBV12-5 with TRBJ1-5; no reliable D call. The CDR3 is 13 amino acids. The V end lost 1 base, the J end lost 4 bases, and 5 bases lay between the germline ends. Germline assignment: CDR1 LGHNT and CDR2 FRNRAP. CDR3 in amino acids: CASGLALNQPQHF. CDR3 coding DNA: TGTGCTAGTGGTTTGGCACTTAATCAGCCCCAGCATTTT. Looking up the rest from reference TRBV12-5 and TRBJ1-5 gives the full variable domain: DARVTQTPRHKVTEMGQEVTMRCQPILGHNTVFWYRQTMMQGLELLAYFRNRAPLDDSGMPKDRFSAEMPDATLATLKIQPSEPRDSAVYFCASGLALNQPQHFGDGTRLSIL.

The V and J genes are TRBV2 and TRBJ1-5; possibly TRBD1 for D (6 bases). V lost 8 bases and J lost 7, with 18 bases in between. The CDR3 length is 14 residues. CDR1 SNHLY and CDR2 FYNNEI come from the germline V gene. CDR3 in DNA: TGTGCCAGCGCCGGGACATCATCGGGCCAGCCCCAGCATTTT. Its translation is CASAGTSSGQPQHF.

This clone was picked up one time. The chain combines TRBV5-8 with TRBJ1-6, with 8 nucleotides matching TRBD1. Losses at the gene ends were 2 bases for V and 3 bases for J; bases not matched to a gene: 7. Germline lookup yields CDR1 SGHTS and CDR2 YDEGEE. The CDR3 is made up of 17 amino acids. CDR3 protein: CASSFLGTGFYNSPLHF. CDR3 DNA: TGTGCCAGCAGCTTCCTCGGGACAGGTTTCTATAATTCACCCCTCCACTTT.

For the CDR3, the DNA is TGTGCCAGCAGCTCACAGGGAATCGTCTTCACAGATACGCAGTATTTT. This gives the protein CASSSQGIVFTDTQYF. This rearrangement joins TRBV7-9 to TRBJ2-3; perhaps TRBD1 as D (6 bases). The CDR3 totals 16 residues. V was cut by 4 bases and J by 2 bases, with 16 bases left in between. Germline lookup yields CDR1 SEHNR and CDR2 FQNEAQ (reference sequence). The variable domain in full, with the rest retrieved from reference TRBV7-9 and TRBJ2-3, is DTGVSQNPRHKITKRGQNVTFRCDPISEHNRLYWYRQTLGQGPEFLTYFQNEAQLEKSRLLSDRFSAERPKGSFSTLEIQRTEQGDSAMYLCASSSQGIVFTDTQYFGPGTRLTVL.

J is TRBJ1-5 and V is TRBV19; possible D gene TRBD1, 5 bases. Trimming left V 1 base short and J 0 bases short, with 19 bases between. Germline lookup yields CDR1 LNHDA and CDR2 SQIVND (reference sequence). The CDR3 has 19 amino acids. The CDR3 region is CASSIGWTLDADSNQPQHF. The CDR3 DNA reads TGTGCCAGTAGTATAGGGTGGACACTGGACGCCGATAGCAATCAGCCCCAGCATTTT.

V gene TRBV24-1 combines with J gene TRBJ2-1; D might be TRBD1 (5 bases). Germline CDR1 reads KGHDR; CDR2 reads SFDVKD. V was cut by 0 bases and J by 0 bases, with 14 bases left in between. The CDR3 consists of 18 residues. The CDR3 region is CATSDLGRGPSSYNEQFF. The CDR3 nucleotides read TGTGCCACCAGTGATTTGGGTAGGGGTCCTAGCTCCTACAATGAGCAGTTCTTC.

This chain connects TRBV23-1 to TRBJ2-7; no clear D gene. TRBV23-1 is identified as an open reading frame with a role that is uncertain. V was shortened by 7 bases and J by 1 base, with 11 bases between the two germline ends. The CDR3 loop spans 13 amino acids. In DNA form, the CDR3 reads TGCGCCAGCATACCCGAGACTTCCTACGAGCAGTACTTC. It is translated as CASIPETSYEQYF.

The rearrangement joins TRBV9 to TRBJ2-2; 9 bases line up with TRBD1. This CDR3 has 15 residues. Looked up from germline, CDR1 is SGDLS and CDR2 is YYNGEE. V shed 5 bases, J shed 6 bases, and the junction held 8 bases outside the gene matches. The CDR3 here is CASSRTGGGSGELFF. The CDR3 region has the DNA TGTGCCAGCAGTAGAACAGGGGGCGGGTCCGGGGAGCTGTTTTTT.

This chain joins TRBV6-5 and TRBJ2-2, with TRBD1 matching 7 bases. The germline V gene encodes CDR1 MNHEY and CDR2 SVGAGI. This CDR3 spans 16 amino acids. With 0 bases clipped from V and 4 bases from J, the junction kept 5 bases outside the gene matches. In DNA form, the CDR3 reads TGTGCCAGCAGTTACTCGTGGACAGGTGCCACCGGGGAGCTGTTTTTT. Amino acids: CASSYSWTGATGELFF.

The chain uses TRBV7-2 and TRBJ1-4; 9 bases are a match to TRBD1. The J call may be in error: the DNA end matches TRBJ1-5 better. CDR3 length equals 15 residues. Germline assignment: CDR1 SGHTA and CDR2 FQGNSA. CDR3: CASSLAGTGFQSQHF. In nucleotides, the CDR3 is TGTGCCAGCAGCTTAGCGGGGACAGGGTTCCAGTCTCAGCATTTT.

The V and J genes are TRBV6-1 and TRBJ2-7; D may correspond to TRBD1 or TRBD2 (5 bases each). V was shortened by 2 bases and J by 6 bases, with 11 bases between the two germline ends. Germline assignment: CDR1 MNHNS and CDR2 SASEGT. This CDR3 has 13 residues. The CDR3 bases are TGTGCCAGCAGTGAAAGGGGTGGGACCGAGCAGTACTTC. It translates to CASSERGGTEQYF.

The chain carries TRBV4-1 and TRBJ1-1; D call uncertain. The germline gives CDR1 MGHRA, CDR2 YSYEKL. The CDR3 covers 14 residues. Trimming cost V 4 bases and J 0 bases, with 9 bases left between them. As DNA, the CDR3 is TGCGCCAGCAGCCCCTCGCAGGTGAACACTGAAGCTTTCTTT. This translates into CASSPSQVNTEAFF.

The J gene is TRBJ2-1, the V gene TRBV7-2; either TRBD1 or TRBD2 may fit D (6 bases each). Trimming removed 5 bases from V and 13 bases from J, with 24 bases in between. The germline gives CDR1 SGHTA, CDR2 FQGNSA. The CDR3 has 15 amino acids. CDR3 in amino acids: CASSPAPTPQGGQFF. CDR3 DNA: TGTGCCAGCAGCCCCGCGCCCACTCCACAGGGAGGCCAGTTCTTC. The full variable domain, completed using reference TRBV7-2 and TRBJ2-1, is GAGVSQSPSNKVTEKGKDVELRCDPISGHTALYWYRQSLGQGLEFLIYFQGNSAPDKSGLPSDRFSAERTGGSVSTLTIQRTQQEDSAVYLCASSPAPTPQGGQFFGPGTRLTVL.

The chain links TRBV2 to TRBJ1-2, with D perhaps matching TRBD1 (6 bases). The V end was cut by 5 bases, the J end by 5 bases, with 18 bases between. Germline V CDR1 and CDR2: SNHLY, FYNNEI. The CDR3 consists of 15 residues. CDR3 sequence reads: CASSFKSGTRYGYTF. CDR3 DNA: TGTGCCAGCAGTTTTAAGTCCGGGACACGATATGGCTACACCTTC.

The V call is TRBV5-5, the J call TRBJ2-1; 7 nucleotides align to TRBD2. This CDR3 is built from 15 residues. Trimming removed 2 bases from V and 3 bases from J; junction bases left unmatched: 5. Germline CDR1 and CDR2: SGHKS and YYEKEE (reference sequence). The CDR3 region is CASSFSGGSYNEQFF. The CDR3 DNA sequence: TGTGCCAGCAGCTTTTCCGGCGGGAGCTACAATGAGCAGTTCTTC.

The chain combines TRBV25-1 with TRBJ1-1, with 7 bases lining up with TRBD1. This CDR3 has 14 residues. CDR1 and CDR2 (germline): MGHDK, SYGVNS. V shed 5 bases and J 4 bases; nucleotides not matched to a gene: 7. The CDR3 region is CASSHNPGGTEAFF. The CDR3 region has the DNA TGTGCCAGCAGTCACAACCCAGGGGGCACTGAAGCTTTCTTT.

The chain is built from TRBV12-3 or TRBV12-4 and TRBJ1-6, with D maybe TRBD1 (5 bases). The CDR3 is made up of 13 amino acids. Deletions cut 6 bases from V and 10 bases from J, with 13 bases between. The CDR3 DNA reads TGTGCCAGCAGCCTACTGGGGGGATCACCCCTCCACTTT. Translation: CASSLLGGSPLHF.

V is TRBV28 and J is TRBJ2-1; D is unresolved. The germline gives CDR1 MDHEN, CDR2 SYDVKM. CDR3 length: 11 amino acids. Trimming removed 8 bases from V and 4 bases from J, with 6 bases in between. The CDR3 loop is CASEDYNEQFF. The CDR3 DNA reads as TGTGCCAGCGAGGATTACAATGAGCAGTTCTTC.

The chain carries TRBV12-3 or TRBV12-4 and TRBJ2-2; D is unclear. The V gene lost 1 base and the J gene lost 5 bases, with 5 bases spanning the gap. This CDR3 contains 13 residues. The CDR3 here is CASSLGLTGELFF. CDR3 bases: TGTGCCAGCAGTTTAGGGTTGACCGGGGAGCTGTTTTTT.

J is TRBJ1-3 and V is TRBV28; TRBD1 aligns across 8 bases. The V gene's germline CDR1 is MDHEN and CDR2 SYDVKM. The CDR3 has 13 residues. Unmatched junction bases numbered 7, after V lost 5 bases and J lost 10 bases. CDR3 sequence: CASSRQGLLTIYF. CDR3 nucleotides: TGTGCCAGCAGTAGACAGGGGTTATTGACCATATATTTT.

This chain links TRBV7-6 with TRBJ2-7; 7 bases line up with TRBD1. CDR3 size: 14 residues. Germline V gives CDR1 SGHVS, CDR2 FNYEAQ. Germline trimming cut 1 base from V and 5 bases from J; bases unmatched to any gene: 5. CDR3 amino acids: CASSLERRGNEQYF. In DNA, the CDR3 is TGTGCCAGCAGCTTAGAACGCAGGGGGAACGAGCAGTACTTC.

This clone was observed a handful of times. The chain joins TRBV27 to TRBJ2-1; possibly TRBD2 for D (6 bases). The V gene lost 0 bases and the J gene lost 7 bases, with 16 bases spanning the gap. CDR3 length equals 16 residues. Germline V CDR1 and CDR2: MNHEY, SMNVEV (reference sequence). Written as DNA, the CDR3 is TGTGCCAGCAGTTTATCTGGTCTAGCGTCCCATAATGAGCAGTTCTTC. Its protein product is CASSLSGLASHNEQFF.